The 20 T cell receptor beta chains below were found in one sample sequenced in a study of blood T cell repertoires in COVID-19. This table comes from immunoSEQ multiplex PCR, and its TCRdb copy is limited to in-frame clones, with some not included. The repertoire holds 50,000 to 60,000 clones, with 88% as singletons. Specimen: peripheral blood. The receptors originated from a man between 60 and 75 years old with active COVID-19.

This chain connects TRBV6-5 to TRBJ1-1; possible D gene TRBD1, 5 bases. The germline V gene has CDR1 MNHEY and CDR2 SVGAGI. V lost 5 bases and J lost 6, with 13 bases in between. This CDR3 has 13 amino acids. This CDR3 is CASSPQGIAEAFF. The CDR3 DNA reads as TGTGCCAGCAGTCCCCAGGGAATCGCTGAAGCTTTCTTT.

The CDR3 region is CASSLGQDWNEKLFF. CDR3 nucleotides: TGCGCCAGCAGCCTTGGACAGGACTGGAATGAAAAACTGTTTTTT. The chain couples TRBV5-1 to TRBJ1-4; TRBD1 agrees at 7 bases. Trimming cost V 4 bases and J 5 bases; bases outside gene matches: 8. The CDR3 runs to 15 residues. Germline V CDR1 and CDR2: SGHRS, YFSETQ.

The genes are TRBV19 and TRBJ1-5, with TRBD1 matching over 8 bases. Germline V gives CDR1 LNHDA, CDR2 SQIVND (reference sequence). The junction had 4 bases not matched to a gene; V was cut back by 6 bases and J by 0 bases. The CDR3 consists of 15 residues. This CDR3 reads CASRDRAYSNQPQHF. The CDR3 DNA follows: TGTGCCAGTAGGGACAGGGCATATAGCAATCAGCCCCAGCATTTT.

This clone was detected only a few times. This chain links TRBV14 with TRBJ2-3; TRBD2 matches at 13 bases. Per germline, CDR1 SGHDN and CDR2 FVKESK. The J segment lost 4 bases and the V segment lost 4 bases, leaving 5 bases of the junction unmatched. This CDR3 contains 16 residues. The CDR3 coding sequence is TGTGCCAGCAGCCGGACTAGCGGGAGTATCTCAGATACGCAGTATTTT. Amino acid sequence: CASSRTSGSISDTQYF.

V and J are TRBV7-2 and TRBJ2-3; tentative D call: TRBD2 (6 bases). This CDR3 is 15 amino acids long. Between the trimmed V and J ends, which lost 2 bases and 2 bases, there was a span of 11 bases. Germline lookup yields CDR1 SGHTA and CDR2 FQGNSA. CDR3 protein: CASSLTGAPTDTQYF. DNA for the CDR3: TGTGCCAGCAGCTTAACGGGAGCCCCCACAGATACGCAGTATTTT.

The chain employs TRBV5-8 and TRBJ1-6; D uncertain. The CDR3 consists of 14 residues. Between the trimmed V and J ends, which lost 4 bases and 10 bases, there was a span of 15 bases. Germline V gene lookup returns CDR1 SGHTS and CDR2 YDEGEE. As DNA, the CDR3 is TGTGCCAGCAGCCTGCGGGGAATAGGGTCACCCCTCCACTTT. Protein product: CASSLRGIGSPLHF. The whole variable domain, remainder taken from reference TRBV5-8 and TRBJ1-6, is EAGVTQSPTHLIKTRGQQATLRCSPISGHTSVYWYQQALGLGLQFLLWYDEGEERNRGNFPPRFSGRQFPNYSSELNVNALELEDSALYLCASSLRGIGSPLHFGNGTRLTVT.

The chain has TRBV30 and TRBJ2-1, with 12 bases fitting TRBD2. Looked up from germline, CDR1 is GTSNPN and CDR2 is SVGIG (reference sequence). CDR3 length equals 16 residues. Germline trimming cut 3 bases from V and 4 bases from J; bases unmatched to any gene: 7. CDR3: CAWRNLLAGGYNEQFF. CDR3 coding DNA: TGTGCCTGGAGGAATCTACTAGCGGGAGGATACAATGAGCAGTTCTTC.

In its sample, this clone was seen once. DNA for the CDR3: TGTGCCAGCAGTCTCACAGGTACCTACGAGCAGTACTTC. This sequence encodes CASSLTGTYEQYF. The J gene is TRBJ2-7, the V gene TRBV27, with D maybe TRBD1 (5 bases). This CDR3 spans 13 amino acids. V was clipped by 5 bases and J by 2 bases, with 10 bases between them. Looked up from germline, CDR1 is MNHEY and CDR2 is SMNVEV (reference sequence).

The chain couples TRBV9 to TRBJ2-1; TRBD2 matches 7 bases. CDR3 length: 16 residues. The ends lost 4 bases at V and 0 bases at J; junction bases unmatched: 7. The germline V gene encodes CDR1 SGDLS and CDR2 YYNGEE. CDR3 sequence (DNA): TGTGCCAGCAGCATAACTAGCGCTAGCTCCTACAATGAGCAGTTCTTC. It codes for CASSITSASSYNEQFF.

This chain uses TRBV7-6 with TRBJ2-7; the match to TRBD2 covers 13 bases. The CDR3 loop spans 20 amino acids. The germline gives CDR1 SGHVS, CDR2 FNYEAQ. V lost 1 base to trimming and J lost 3 bases; unmatched junction nucleotides: 15. CDR3 DNA: TGTGCCAGCAGCTTAGGGACTAGCGGGAGAGACCTGGCTATTCGCTACGAGCAGTACTTC. As protein: CASSLGTSGRDLAIRYEQYF.

V and J are TRBV10-3 and TRBJ2-1, with D possibly being TRBD2 (5 bases). This CDR3 region has 12 residues. Germline lookup yields CDR1 ENHRY and CDR2 SYGVKD. The V gene lost 2 bases and the J gene lost 14 bases, with 13 bases spanning the gap. In DNA form, the CDR3 reads TGTGCCATCAGTGAGAGCTCAAGCGGCGAGTTCTTC. Amino acids: CAISESSSGEFF.

V gene TRBV7-8 combines with J gene TRBJ2-1; D gene unclear. Germline lookup yields CDR1 SGHVS and CDR2 FQNEAQ. Deletions cut 5 bases from V and 3 bases from J, with 5 bases between. CDR3 size: 12 residues. The CDR3 DNA sequence: TGTGCCAGCAGCCCTCTCTACAATGAGCAGTTCTTC. Translating gives CASSPLYNEQFF.

This chain connects TRBV7-3 to TRBJ2-2; perhaps TRBD1 as D (7 bases). Germline CDR1 and CDR2: SGHTA and FQGTGA. This CDR3 comprises 19 residues. Trimming cost V 0 bases and J 5 bases, with 22 bases left between them. The CDR3 region is CASSLTVGQAGKGTGELFF. The CDR3 coding sequence is TGTGCCAGCAGCTTAACGGTTGGACAGGCGGGGAAGGGAACCGGGGAGCTGTTTTTT.

The chain is built from TRBV7-2 and TRBJ2-3; possible D gene TRBD1, 6 bases. Trimming stripped 8 bases from V and 7 bases from J, with 16 bases between. The CDR3 sequence is 13 residues long. CDR1 and CDR2 (germline): SGHTA, FQGNSA. The CDR3 region has the DNA TGTGCCAGCTTTCGGGACACCCGGAATACGCAGTATTTT. Amino acid sequence: CASFRDTRNTQYF.

The rearrangement links TRBV27 to TRBJ2-3; tentatively, D is TRBD2 (6 bases). V was cut by 7 bases and J by 1 base, with 9 bases left in between. CDR1 MNHEY and CDR2 SMNVEV come from the germline V gene (reference sequence). There are 13 residues in the CDR3. CDR3 residues: CASIGGGTDTQYF. The CDR3 nucleotides are TGTGCCAGCATTGGCGGGGGCACAGATACGCAGTATTTT.

This rearrangement joins TRBV2 to TRBJ2-1; D may be TRBD1 (6 bases). The CDR3 sequence is 11 residues long. Germline loops: CDR1 SNHLY, CDR2 FYNNEI. V was cut by 7 bases and J by 5 bases, with 6 bases left in between. The CDR3 nucleotides read TGTGCCAGCAACAGGGACAATGAGCAGTTCTTC. This codes for CASNRDNEQFF.

The chain carries TRBV5-6 and TRBJ2-7, with 10 bases lining up with TRBD2. The CDR3 is 15 residues long. Germline CDR1 and CDR2: SGHDT and YYEEEE. V was clipped by 3 bases and J by 3 bases; unmatched bases: 6. The CDR3 DNA reads TGTGCCAGCAGCTGGGAAACTAGCGGGGACTACGAGCAGTACTTC. Protein sequence: CASSWETSGDYEQYF.

CDR3 nucleotide sequence: TGCGCCAGCAGTGAGGGGACTAGCGGGAGGCGGAATGAGCAGTTCTTC. This encodes CASSEGTSGRRNEQFF. The chain joins TRBV10-2 to TRBJ2-1; TRBD2 matches 15 bases. The germline V gene has CDR1 WSHSY and CDR2 SAAADI. This CDR3 spans 16 amino acids. The V segment lost 2 bases and the J segment 7 bases; nucleotides outside the gene matches: 3.

The V and J genes are TRBV27 and TRBJ2-1; weak D call: TRBD2 (5 bases). Trimming took off 3 bases at V and 4 bases at J, with 10 bases between the two ends. Germline CDR1 reads MNHEY; CDR2 reads SMNVEV (reference sequence). The CDR3 spans 14 residues. CDR3 sequence reads: CASSFSGTYNEQFF. DNA of the CDR3: TGTGCCAGCAGTTTCAGCGGTACTTACAATGAGCAGTTCTTC.

The rearrangement joins TRBV6-6 to TRBJ1-1; the D gene is possibly TRBD1 (5 bases). V lost 7 bases to trimming and J lost 6 bases, with 12 bases between them. This CDR3 is 12 amino acids long. The germline V gene encodes CDR1 MNHNY and CDR2 SVGAGI (reference sequence). CDR3 nucleotides: TGTGCCAGCAAGGGCAGGGTGCCTGAAGCTTTCTTT. This sequence encodes CASKGRVPEAFF.